This T cell receptor (beta chain) was sequenced in a study of vaccination and CD4 T cells after COVID-19. Treatment here: roughly 10-day PBMC culture with coronavirus spike peptide pools or control peptides (ViraFEST assay). The CDR3 is 16 amino acids. With 0 bases clipped from V and 4 bases from J, the junction kept 5 bases outside the gene matches. In germline, CDR1 is KGHDR, CDR2 SFDVKD. Cultured CD4+ T cells had their DNA profiled by the Oncomine TCR Beta short-read assay. MiXCR, applied by TCRdb to the PCR reads, yields one record per CDR3 protein. Among about 18,000 distinct CDR3 sequences, 50% were seen once, and the ten largest hold roughly 6.7%. About this clonotype itself: Antigen specificity is unknown.

The receptor's source is a human donor who had recovered from COVID-19. The chain employs TRBV24-1 and TRBJ2-1; 7 positions agree with TRBD2. The sequenced sample was CD4+ T cells from blood, cultured in vitro. DNA of the CDR3: TGTGCCACCAGTGATTTGCTAGCGGAGGGTTACAATGAGCAGTTCTTC. Translation gives CATSDLLAEGYNEQFF.